These 19 T cell receptor beta chains came from one sample sequenced in a study of kidney transplant recipient with SARS-CoV-2 infection. MiXCR, applied by TCRdb to the reads, yields one record per CDR3 protein. The table lists fewer than 250,000 distinct CDR3 sequences, under 30% of them singletons. The sequences come from a blood sample, collected at baseline and on roughly day 110 from a kidney transplant recipient. The receptors come from a male patient aged 30 to 40 who had COVID-19 and was a kidney transplant recipient. Some T cells may be provided by the graft donor.

Notes on this clonotype: One base away lies a much larger clone, so this may be a sequencing read error. V is TRBV7-9 and J is TRBJ2-7; TRBD1 or TRBD2 may be the D gene (5 bases each). CDR3 length equals 14 residues. Germline V gene data show CDR1 as SEHNR and CDR2 as FQNEAQ (reference sequence). This chain's CDR3 is CASSLAAGRDERYF. The CDR3 DNA reads TGTGCCAGCAGCTTAGCGGCGGGCAGGGACGAGCGGTACTTC.

This clonotype was picked up many times. This chain uses TRBV18 with TRBJ1-5, with D possibly matching TRBD1 (5 bases). Trimming took 8 bases from V and 4 from J, leaving 12 bases between them. The CDR3 has 13 amino acids. CDR1 and CDR2 (germline): KGHSH, LQKENI. The CDR3 DNA is TGTGCCAGCAACTCGGACACGAATCAGCCCCAGCATTTT. Encoded protein: CASNSDTNQPQHF. Complete variable domain (other parts from reference TRBV18 and TRBJ1-5): NAGVMQNPRHLVRRRGQEARLRCSPMKGHSHVYWYRQLPEEGLKFMVYLQKENIIDESGMPKERFSAEFPKEGPSILRIQQVVRGDSAAYFCASNSDTNQPQHFGDGTRLSIL.

This clonotype appeared many times. The chain recombines TRBV24-1 with TRBJ1-5; no clear D gene. The CDR3 is 14 residues long. Per germline, CDR1 KGHDR and CDR2 SFDVKD. V lost 7 bases and J 2 bases, leaving 11 bases between the germline ends. CDR3 loop: CATRRSSGNQPQHF. The CDR3 bases are TGTGCCACCAGGCGTAGCAGTGGCAATCAGCCCCAGCATTTT.

Ten or more counts support this clonotype. The gene calls are TRBV11-1 and TRBJ2-1; 7 nucleotides agree with TRBD2. Germline-derived CDR1 and CDR2 are SGHAT and FQDESV (reference sequence). Unmatched junction bases numbered 7, after V lost 5 bases and J lost 9 bases. This CDR3 region has 13 residues. CDR3 DNA: TGTGCCAGCAGCCCAGGGACTATCACTGAGCAGTTCTTC. Amino acids: CASSPGTITEQFF.

This clonotype was seen many times. The chain joins TRBV11-3 to TRBJ1-2; no definite D call. From germline, CDR1 is SGHNT and CDR2 YENEEA. V lost 5 bases, J lost 4 bases, and 23 bases lay in between. The CDR3 length is 17 residues. The CDR3 region is CASSEQDDLGKTYGYTF. In DNA form, the CDR3 reads TGTGCCAGCAGCGAACAAGACGATCTCGGAAAGACCTATGGCTACACCTTC.

Points on this clonotype: Being one base from a much bigger clone, this may be a read error. The chain joins TRBV6-5 to TRBJ1-2; D remains unclear. The length of the CDR3 is 14 residues. Trimming shortened V by 8 bases and J by 0 bases, and 13 bases separated the two germline ends. Germline V lookup: CDR1 MNHEY, CDR2 SVGAGI. The CDR3 DNA is TGTGCCAGCGGTAGAGACACCACTAACTATGGCTACACCTTC. Protein product: CASGRDTTNYGYTF.

The sample holds a few counts of this clonotype. This may come from a read error, since a much larger clone is one base off. V is TRBV2 and J is TRBJ1-2; perhaps TRBD1 as D (5 bases). This CDR3 has 14 amino acids. CDR1 and CDR2 from the germline V gene are SNHLY and FYNNEI. V shed 8 bases and J shed 7 bases, with 20 bases lying between them. DNA of the CDR3: TGTGCCAGCGCCCCGAATGTAGGGGCCGGTGGCTACACCTTC. It codes for CASAPNVGAGGYTF.

This clonotype has a count of ten or more. The chain links TRBV4-2 to TRBJ2-2; no firm D call. CDR3 length equals 13 residues. V was shortened by 0 bases and J by 7 bases, with 6 bases between the two germline ends. Germline assignment: CDR1 LGHNA and CDR2 YNFKEQ. CDR3 sequence: CASSQEVSGELFF. The CDR3 DNA is TGTGCCAGCAGCCAAGAAGTCAGCGGGGAGCTGTTTTTT.

This clonotype has at least ten counts. This rearrangement joins TRBV9 to TRBJ2-3, with D perhaps matching TRBD1 or TRBD2 (6 bases each). This CDR3 is built from 15 residues. Trimming pared 0 bases from V and 2 bases from J, leaving 10 bases between. Germline CDR1 and CDR2: SGDLS and YYNGEE. CDR3 nucleotide sequence: TGTGCCAGCAGCGTAGGGCGGGACAACACAGATACGCAGTATTTT. This codes for CASSVGRDNTDTQYF.

Concerning this clonotype: Germline is not matched at one junction end, which may reflect a read error. V usage is TRBV20-1 and J usage is TRBJ1-3; D ambiguous. Germline assignment: CDR1 DFQATT and CDR2 SNEGSKA (reference sequence). There are 14 residues in the CDR3. CDR3 in amino acids: CSARNGNSGSTIYF. The DNA for the CDR3 is TGCAGTGCTCGAAACGGTAACTCTGGAAGCACCATATATTTT.

As for this clonotype: A much larger clone lies a single base off, so this may be a read error. This chain links TRBV3-1 with TRBJ2-1; TRBD2 aligns across 8 bases. Germline V gene sequence: CDR1 LGHDT, CDR2 YNNKEL (reference sequence). This CDR3 is 19 amino acids long. V dropped 4 bases and J dropped 5; count of bases not matched to a gene: 19. CDR3 nucleotide sequence: TGTGCCAGCAGCCTGCTACCGGAACTAGCGGCTACCCGGAACAATGAGCAGTTCTTC. It yields the protein CASSLLPELAATRNNEQFF.

This clonotype was observed many times. The V call is TRBV19, the J call TRBJ1-1; TRBD1 is a possible D gene (6 bases). From germline, CDR1 is LNHDA and CDR2 SQIVND (reference sequence). This CDR3 has 18 amino acids. Trimming removed 3 bases from V and 10 bases from J, with 30 bases in between. The CDR3 loop is CASSMTSIGGATSFVAFF. The CDR3 DNA sequence: TGTGCCAGTAGTATGACGTCGATTGGGGGCGCAACATCGTTTGTAGCTTTCTTT.

About this clonotype: A much larger clone is a single base away; this may be a read error. The chain employs TRBV29-1 and TRBJ1-2; D remains unclear. Germline lookup yields CDR1 SQVTM and CDR2 ANQGSEA. CDR3 length: 11 amino acids. CDR3 in DNA: TGCAGCGTGGCCGAACGCGCTGGCTACATCTTC. It specifies CSVAERAGYIF.

Remarks on this clonotype: This may be a read error, as it is one base from a much larger clone. Since the CDR3 does not end with the conserved phenylalanine or tryptophan, this likely comes from a read error. The chain recombines TRBV20-1 with TRBJ2-2; perhaps TRBD1 as D (6 bases). Trimming shortened V by 7 bases and J by 5 bases, and 20 bases separated the two germline ends. Germline CDR1 and CDR2: DFQATT and SNEGSKA (reference sequence). This CDR3 comprises 15 residues. The CDR3 sequence: CSVSRGGPTTGELFS. CDR3 nucleotide sequence: TGCAGTGTCAGCAGAGGGGGACCGACGACCGGGGAGCTGTTTTCT.

This clonotype was observed many times. This sequence joins TRBV6-1 and TRBJ1-1; 7 bases fit TRBD1. The trim removed 1 base at V and 4 bases at J, leaving 6 bases unmatched. The CDR3 totals 15 residues. Per the germline V gene, CDR1 is MNHNS and CDR2 is SASEGT. CDR3 protein: CASSEVRGIGTEAFF. As DNA, the CDR3 is TGTGCCAGCAGTGAAGTCAGGGGGATTGGCACTGAAGCTTTCTTT.

Details on this clonotype: This sequence may be a read error, since a much larger clone differs from it by one base. The chain has TRBV28 and TRBJ2-3; TRBD1 might be the D (5 bases). The germline V gene has CDR1 MDHEN and CDR2 SYDVKM. This CDR3 is built from 13 residues. The CDR3 DNA sequence: TGTGCCAGCAGTCCCACTATTACAGGTACGCAGTATTTT. Translation: CASSPTITGTQYF.

Points on this clonotype: This may arise from a read error, as a much more abundant clone is one base away. The chain combines TRBV6-4 with TRBJ2-2; possible D gene TRBD1, 6 bases. Per germline, CDR1 MRHNA and CDR2 SNTAGT. The CDR3 contains 14 residues. DNA of the CDR3: TGTGCCAGCAGTGCAGGGGTGGACACCGGGGAGCTGCTTTTT. It translates to CASSAGVDTGELLF.

With regard to this clonotype: This could be a read error, since a much larger clone is one nucleotide away. The chain couples TRBV6-2 or TRBV6-3 to TRBJ1-6, with D unclear. Germline V gene lookup returns CDR1 MNHEY and CDR2 SVGEGT. CDR3 length equals 12 residues. CDR3 protein: CASGYQRSPLHF. For the CDR3, the DNA is TGTGCCAGCGGTTACCAGAGATCACCCCTCCACTTT.

Turning to this clonotype: This may be a read error, as it is one base from a much larger clone. The chain carries TRBV10-2 and TRBJ2-1; 11 positions agree with TRBD2. The CDR3 consists of 14 residues. The ends lost 7 bases at V and 16 bases at J; junction bases unmatched: 15. Germline CDR1 and CDR2: WSHSY and SAAADI. The CDR3, as DNA: TGCGCCAGCAAAGTTGAGGGACTAGCGGCCCTCCCCTTCTTC. Amino acid sequence: CASKVEGLAALPFF.